This T cell receptor beta chain was found in a study of blood T cell repertoires in COVID-19. Whole-study context: Samples taken during acute and convalescent COVID-19 were collected in the United States, Italy and Spain. T cells, B-cell-depleted T cells, or PBMCs supplied cDNA or gDNA.

Authors' analysis steps: From reference gene primer amplification, estimates of nucleated cell counts were derived. Clones were sequenced by immunoSEQ multiplex PCR, and TCRdb holds only the in-frame ones, with some missing. V and J calls and clone size are copied from that table; D and trimming were computed from the DNA. The table records about 480,000 clones, roughly 89% of them present only once. Germline CDR1 LNHDA, CDR2 SQIVND (reference sequence). This CDR3 has 14 amino acids. The J segment lost 1 base and the V segment lost 5 bases, leaving 2 bases of the junction unmatched. The receptor's source is a man aged 18 to 30 with COVID-19, enrolled during active disease. This chain joins TRBV19 and TRBJ1-5, with 7 bases lining up with TRBD1. Sequencing was done on a sample of peripheral blood. The CDR3 DNA follows: TGTGCCAGTAGTTGGACAGGCAGCAATCAGCCCCAGCATTTT. Translation gives CASSWTGSNQPQHF.